These 21 T cell receptor beta chains came from one sample sequenced in a study of beta chain features in type 1 diabetes. All of the isolated RNA was reverse transcribed, so expressed TCRB transcripts were sequenced. Profiled with immunoSEQ multiplex PCR; TCRdb holds only in-frame clones, not every one. The sample lists 300,000 to 400,000 clones; 10% to 15% were seen once. The source material was naive CD4+ T cells from blood. The receptors stem from a young man in good health.

This chain connects TRBV30 to TRBJ1-1, with 10 bases lining up with TRBD1. CDR3 length: 14 residues. Unmatched junction bases numbered 9, after V lost 7 bases and J lost 4 bases. Germline V gene lookup returns CDR1 GTSNPN and CDR2 SVGIG (reference sequence). The CDR3 sequence: CALDRGWGGTEAFF. The CDR3, as DNA: TGTGCCTTGGACAGGGGGTGGGGGGGCACTGAAGCTTTCTTT.

The CDR3 nucleotides are TGTGCCAGCAGCCCCGCGGGAGGGTGGAATGAGCAGTTCTTC. Translating it yields CASSPAGGWNEQFF. This chain joins TRBV9 and TRBJ2-1; 9 positions agree with TRBD2. The length of the CDR3 is 14 residues. The J segment lost 7 bases and the V segment lost 4 bases, leaving 6 bases of the junction unmatched. Germline lookup yields CDR1 SGDLS and CDR2 YYNGEE.

This chain joins TRBV19 and TRBJ2-1; D is ambiguous. Between the trimmed V and J ends, which lost 4 bases and 6 bases, there was a span of 16 bases. From germline, CDR1 is LNHDA and CDR2 SQIVND (reference sequence). This CDR3 has 15 residues. The CDR3 protein is CASSKLTPSTNEQFF. The CDR3, as DNA: TGTGCCAGTAGTAAGCTCACCCCTTCTACCAATGAGCAGTTCTTC. Variable domain in full (rest from reference TRBV19 and TRBJ2-1): DGGITQSPKYLFRKEGQNVTLSCEQNLNHDAMYWYRQDPGQGLRLIYYSQIVNDFQKGDIAEGYSVSREKKESFPLTVTSAQKNPTAFYLCASSKLTPSTNEQFFGPGTRLTVL.

This clone was counted only a few times. The chain links TRBV4-3 to TRBJ2-7; possible D gene TRBD1, 5 bases. Germline assignment: CDR1 LGHNA and CDR2 YSLEER. This CDR3 is built from 13 residues. V lost 2 bases, J lost 7 bases, and 12 bases lay in between. The CDR3 region is CASSQLGAREQYF. CDR3 nucleotide sequence: TGCGCCAGCAGCCAACTTGGGGCGCGAGAGCAGTACTTC.

The V and J genes are TRBV19 and TRBJ2-7, with D possibly being TRBD2 (8 bases). Germline V gene lookup returns CDR1 LNHDA and CDR2 SQIVND (reference sequence). V was trimmed by 5 bases and J by 0 bases, leaving 17 bases between them. The CDR3 contains 16 residues. Written as DNA, the CDR3 is TGTGCCAGTAGTCCCTGGGACAGCGGGGGCTCCTACGAGCAGTACTTC. It is translated as CASSPWDSGGSYEQYF.

The chain couples TRBV9 to TRBJ1-2; D remains ambiguous. Trimming shortened V by 4 bases and J by 5 bases, and 9 bases separated the two germline ends. The CDR3 loop spans 12 amino acids. Germline V CDR1 and CDR2: SGDLS, YYNGEE. CDR3: CASSLGNYGYTF. CDR3 DNA sequence: TGTGCCAGCAGCCTCGGTAATTATGGCTACACCTTC.

This clone appeared a few times. The chain has TRBV5-6 and TRBJ1-2, with TRBD1 matching 7 bases. The germline V gene encodes CDR1 SGHDT and CDR2 YYEEEE. This CDR3 has 13 amino acids. After removal of 1 base from V and 8 bases from J, the junction contained 5 bases not matched to a gene. CDR3 protein: CASSLTGAQGYTF. CDR3 nucleotide sequence: TGTGCCAGCAGCTTGACAGGGGCTCAGGGCTACACCTTC.

The rearrangement links TRBV7-2 to TRBJ2-5, with 9 bases matching TRBD1. Trimming at V came to 3 bases and at J to 6 bases, leaving 8 bases not matched to a gene. Germline V lookup: CDR1 SGHTA, CDR2 FQGNSA. The CDR3 length is 15 residues. Here the CDR3 DNA reads TGTGCCAGCAGCTTCTCGGACAGGGGTATAAAGACCCAGTACTTC. This sequence encodes CASSFSDRGIKTQYF.

This clone came up a few times. Other DNA sequences in the sample encode the same CDR3. The chain links TRBV29-1 to TRBJ2-7; a possible D gene is TRBD2 (5 bases). Germline V gene data show CDR1 as SQVTM and CDR2 as ANQGSEA. The CDR3 extends over 11 amino acids. Trimming removed 6 bases at V and 0 bases at J, with 6 bases between. CDR3 bases: TGCAGCGTGGGAGTCTCCTACGAGCAGTACTTC. Its protein product is CSVGVSYEQYF.

V gene TRBV20-1 combines with J gene TRBJ2-7, with unresolved D. V lost 6 bases and J lost 2, with 8 bases in between. This CDR3 is 11 amino acids long. Per germline, CDR1 DFQATT and CDR2 SNEGSKA (reference sequence). CDR3 protein: CSADIAYEQYF. In DNA, the CDR3 is TGCAGTGCCGACATTGCCTACGAGCAGTACTTC.

A few counts support this clone. The chain combines TRBV30 with TRBJ2-7; 8 bases align to TRBD2. V lost 0 bases to trimming and J lost 5 bases; unmatched junction nucleotides: 6. The CDR3 runs to 14 residues. Germline V gene lookup returns CDR1 GTSNPN and CDR2 SVGIG (reference sequence). The CDR3 DNA follows: TGTGCCTGGAGTGTATTTAGCGGGACGGACGAGCAGTACTTC. Translated, it gives CAWSVFSGTDEQYF. The full variable domain, completed using reference TRBV30 and TRBJ2-7, is SQTIHQWPATLVQPVGSPLSLECTVEGTSNPNLYWYRQAAGRGLQLLFYSVGIGQISSEVPQNLSASRPQDRQFILSSKKLLLSDSGFYLCAWSVFSGTDEQYFGPGTRLTVT.

In its sample, this clone was seen a few times. This chain links TRBV21-1 with TRBJ1-5; the DNA was not compared with TRBD1, the D call given in the table. TRBV21-1 is described as a pseudogene. This CDR3 is 15 amino acids long. The CDR3 DNA reads as TGTGCCAGCAGCTCCATCAGGGATTTGAATCAGCCCCAGCATTTT. Its translation is CASSSIRDLNQPQHF.

This clone was counted between two and nine times. This chain links TRBV5-6 with TRBJ2-2; D is undetermined. CDR1 SGHDT and CDR2 YYEEEE come from the germline V gene. V shed 0 bases and J shed 4 bases, with 10 bases lying between them. The CDR3 length is 15 residues. The CDR3 DNA sequence: TGTGCCAGCAGCTTGGGGCCGTCTGTCACCGGGGAGCTGTTTTTT. Residues: CASSLGPSVTGELFF.

The rearrangement uses TRBV28 and TRBJ1-2, with 7 bases matching TRBD1. From germline, CDR1 is MDHEN and CDR2 SYDVKM. CDR3 length equals 11 residues. The J segment lost 13 bases and the V segment lost 3 bases, leaving 5 bases of the junction unmatched. CDR3 DNA: TGTGCCAGCAGTTTGACAGGGCCCTGCACCTTC. It specifies CASSLTGPCTF.

V is TRBV21-1 and J is TRBJ1-5; TRBD1, the table's D call, lacks a check against the DNA. TRBV21-1 is termed a pseudogene. This CDR3 spans 19 amino acids. DNA for the CDR3: TGTGCCAGCAGCACACTAAGGGTGGGACAGGGGGTAAGCAATCAGCCCCAGCATTTT. It specifies CASSTLRVGQGVSNQPQHF.

There are a few counts of this clone. The chain links TRBV6-5 to TRBJ1-5; D gene ambiguous. The CDR3 has 13 residues. The V gene lost 6 bases and the J gene lost 0 bases, with 6 bases spanning the gap. CDR1 is MNHEY, CDR2 SVGAGI, per germline. CDR3 protein: CASRQFSNQPQHF. The CDR3 DNA follows: TGTGCCAGCAGACAGTTTAGCAATCAGCCCCAGCATTTT.

V and J are TRBV6-6 and TRBJ2-3; a possible D gene is TRBD2 (6 bases). V was clipped by 5 bases and J by 0 bases, with 12 bases between them. Germline CDR1 is MNHNY and CDR2 is SVGAGI (reference sequence). This CDR3 is built from 15 residues. The CDR3 region has the DNA TGTGCCAGCAGTCCCCCAGGGACTAGCACAGATACGCAGTATTTT. Translated: CASSPPGTSTDTQYF.

The V gene is TRBV7-3, the J gene TRBJ2-2; D is perhaps TRBD2 (6 bases). Germline CDR1 and CDR2: SGHTA and FQGTGA. Between the trimmed V and J ends, which lost 4 bases and 5 bases, there was a span of 8 bases. CDR3 length equals 13 residues. The CDR3 DNA reads as TGTGCCAGCAGCTCACTAGCAACCGGGGAGCTGTTTTTT. Translating gives CASSSLATGELFF.

The chain employs TRBV27 and TRBJ2-1; possibly TRBD2 for D (7 bases). Germline CDR1 is MNHEY and CDR2 is SMNVEV (reference sequence). Trimming took 6 bases from V and 9 from J, leaving 21 bases between them. This CDR3 contains 15 residues. CDR3 nucleotide sequence: TGTGCCAGCAGCCCCGTACGGGGGGCCCGGGGTGAGCAGTTCTTC. This translates into CASSPVRGARGEQFF.

V and J are TRBV28 and TRBJ2-7; the D is unclear. CDR1 is MDHEN and CDR2 is SYDVKM in the germline V gene. The CDR3 runs to 12 residues. The ends were cut back, 1 base at V and 5 bases at J, with 6 bases in the middle. This CDR3 is CASSLFPNEQYF. In DNA form, the CDR3 reads TGTGCCAGCAGTTTATTCCCCAACGAGCAGTACTTC.

The chain recombines TRBV28 with TRBJ1-6; a weak D match, TRBD1 (6 bases). The germline V gene has CDR1 MDHEN and CDR2 SYDVKM. Trimming cost V 6 bases and J 10 bases, with 13 bases left between them. The CDR3 has 13 amino acids. The CDR3 coding sequence is TGTGCCAGCAGAGTACAGGGATCCTCACCCCTCCACTTT. This gives the protein CASRVQGSSPLHF.